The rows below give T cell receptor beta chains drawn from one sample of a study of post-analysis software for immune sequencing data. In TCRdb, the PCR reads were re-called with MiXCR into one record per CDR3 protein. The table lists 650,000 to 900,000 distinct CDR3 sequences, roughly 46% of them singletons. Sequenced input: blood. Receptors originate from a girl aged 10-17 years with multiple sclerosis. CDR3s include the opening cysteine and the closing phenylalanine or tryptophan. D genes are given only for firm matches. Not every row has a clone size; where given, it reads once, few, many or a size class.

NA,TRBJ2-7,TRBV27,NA,TGTGCCAGCAGTTTTTTCGGACCGGGAGACTACGAGCAGTACTTC,CASSFFGPGDYEQYF
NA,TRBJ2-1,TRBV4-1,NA,TGCGCCAGCAGCCAAGATGGGCCGGGGAATGAGCAGTTCTTC,CASSQDGPGNEQFF
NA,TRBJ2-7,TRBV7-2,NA,TGTGCCAGCAGCTTAGTTAGCATGGGTTACAATGAGCAGTACTTC,CASSLVSMGYNEQYF
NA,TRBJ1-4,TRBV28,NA,TGTGCCAGCAGGGAAGGGGGTTCAACTAATGAAAAACTGTTTTTT,CASREGGSTNEKLFF
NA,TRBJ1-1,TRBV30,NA,TGTGCCTGCACAACGGGACGGCCAGAAACAACTGAAGCTTTCTTT,CACTTGRPETTEAFF
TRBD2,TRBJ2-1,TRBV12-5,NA,TGTGCTAGTGGTGCTAGCGGGGCCTCCTACAATGAGCAGTTCTTC,CASGASGASYNEQFF
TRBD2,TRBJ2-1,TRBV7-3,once,TGTGCCAGCAGCTTATATGGTAGCGGGAGATTCTACAATGAGCAGTTCTTC,CASSLYGSGRFYNEQFF
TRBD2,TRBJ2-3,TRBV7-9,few,TGTGCCAACAATGCAGCGGGAGGGACAGATACGCAGTATTTT,CANNAAGGTDTQYF
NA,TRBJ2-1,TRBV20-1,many,TGCAGCGCGGTAGGGACGCCCTCCTACAATGAGCAGTTCTTC,CSAVGTPSYNEQFF
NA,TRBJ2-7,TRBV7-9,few,TGTTCCAGCAGCCTAACGCGCGAGCAGTACTTC,CSSSLTREQYF
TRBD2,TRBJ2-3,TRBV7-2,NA,TGTGCCAGCAGCCCCCGACCGGGACTAGCGGGAGGCACAGATACGCAGTATTTT,CASSPRPGLAGGTDTQYF
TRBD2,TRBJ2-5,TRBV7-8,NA,TGTGCCAGCAGCTTAGCAGGGACTAGCGGGTTGGAGACCCAGTACTTC,CASSLAGTSGLETQYF
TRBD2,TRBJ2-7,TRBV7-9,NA,TGTGCCAGCAGCTTAGTTGCGGGAGGTGGCGAGCAGTACTTC,CASSLVAGGGEQYF